The T cell receptor (beta chain) described here comes from a study of regulatory T cells in long-lasting Graves disease. Looking at the study overall: Graves' disease counted as persistent after over 5 years of antithyroid drugs with positive TSH receptor antibodies. General study results and limits: Persistent disease favored TRBV28, TRBJ1-2 and TRBJ2-5. Persistent Graves' patients showed reduced TCR diversity versus newly diagnosed patients.

The TCR beta library used iRepertoire HTBI primers with Arm-PCR amplification of CDR3. TCRdb used MiXCR to reprocess the multiplex PCR reads, holding one entry per CDR3 protein. The data contain about 470,000 distinct CDR3 sequences, less than 25% of them singletons. In this sample, this clonotype turned up a few times. The antigen is not known. Regarding time point: persistent/refractory GD, antithyroid drugs over 5 years with positive TRAb. With RNA extracted from PBMCs as input, the TCR library was made. J lost 2 bases, V lost 0 bases, and 3 bases had no gene match. CDR1 GTSNPN and CDR2 SVGIG come from the germline V gene (reference sequence). The CDR3 consists of 14 residues.

This chain connects TRBV30 to TRBJ2-7; TRBD2 matches at 8 bases. The clonotype comes from a female donor with Graves disease. Sample: peripheral blood mononuclear cells (PBMCs), taken when the disease was refractory, from a patient treated with antithyroid drugs. The CDR3 bases are TGTGCCTGGAGTGTGGACGGGGGGGCCTACGAGCAGTACTTC. This sequence encodes CAWSVDGGAYEQYF.